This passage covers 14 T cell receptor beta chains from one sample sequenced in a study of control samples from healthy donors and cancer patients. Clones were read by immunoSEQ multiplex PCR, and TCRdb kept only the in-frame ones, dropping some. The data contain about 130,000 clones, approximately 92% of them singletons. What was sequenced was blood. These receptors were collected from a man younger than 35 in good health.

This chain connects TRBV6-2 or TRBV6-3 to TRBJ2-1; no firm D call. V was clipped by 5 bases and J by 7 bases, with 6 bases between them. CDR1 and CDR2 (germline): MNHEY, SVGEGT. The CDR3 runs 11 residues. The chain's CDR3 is CASSKGNEQFF. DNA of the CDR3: TGTGCCAGCAGTAAGGGAAATGAGCAGTTCTTC.

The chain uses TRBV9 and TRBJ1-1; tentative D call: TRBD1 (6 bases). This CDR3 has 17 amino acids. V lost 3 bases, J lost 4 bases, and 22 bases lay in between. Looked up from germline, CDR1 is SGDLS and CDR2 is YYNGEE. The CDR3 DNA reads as TGTGCCAGCAGCGCCGGGTCTTCAGGGGCTGGGAGCACTGAAGCTTTCTTT. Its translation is CASSAGSSGAGSTEAFF.

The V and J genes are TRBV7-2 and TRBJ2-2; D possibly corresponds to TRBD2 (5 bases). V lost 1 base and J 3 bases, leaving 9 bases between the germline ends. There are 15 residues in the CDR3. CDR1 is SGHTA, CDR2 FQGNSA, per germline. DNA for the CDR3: TGTGCCAGCAGCTTAGTTCTGGGAGACACCGGGGAGCTGTTTTTT. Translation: CASSLVLGDTGELFF. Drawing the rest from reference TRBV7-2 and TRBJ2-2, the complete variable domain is GAGVSQSPSNKVTEKGKDVELRCDPISGHTALYWYRQSLGQGLEFLIYFQGNSAPDKSGLPSDRFSAERTGGSVSTLTIQRTQQEDSAVYLCASSLVLGDTGELFFGEGSRLTVL.

The CDR3 loop is CASSLEGNNQPQHF. The CDR3 DNA sequence: TGTGCCAGCAGCTTAGAGGGGAACAATCAGCCCCAGCATTTT. The rearrangement joins TRBV13 to TRBJ1-5, with D tentatively TRBD1 (5 bases). Germline lookup yields CDR1 PRHDT and CDR2 FYEKMQ (reference sequence). Deletions cut 1 base from V and 3 bases from J, with 7 bases between. The CDR3 consists of 14 residues.

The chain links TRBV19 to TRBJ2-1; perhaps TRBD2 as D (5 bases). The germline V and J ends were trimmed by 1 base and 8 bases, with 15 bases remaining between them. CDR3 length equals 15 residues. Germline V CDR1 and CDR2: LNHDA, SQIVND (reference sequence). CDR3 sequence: CASSIVALGVHEQFF. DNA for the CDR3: TGTGCCAGTAGTATAGTGGCACTAGGAGTCCATGAGCAGTTCTTC.

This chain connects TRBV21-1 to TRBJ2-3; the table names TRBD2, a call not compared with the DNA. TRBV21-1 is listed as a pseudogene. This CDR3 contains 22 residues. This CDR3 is CASSNRGKGFSGSLAYPDTQYF. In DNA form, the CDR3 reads TGTGCCAGCAGCAACCGAGGAAAGGGGTTTAGCGGGAGTCTTGCGTATCCAGATACGCAGTATTTT.

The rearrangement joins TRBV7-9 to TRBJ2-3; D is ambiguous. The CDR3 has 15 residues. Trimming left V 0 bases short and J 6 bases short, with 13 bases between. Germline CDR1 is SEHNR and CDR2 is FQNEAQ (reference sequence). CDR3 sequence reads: CASSLASSAWDTQYF. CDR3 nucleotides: TGTGCCAGCAGCTTAGCGTCTTCTGCGTGGGATACGCAGTATTTT.

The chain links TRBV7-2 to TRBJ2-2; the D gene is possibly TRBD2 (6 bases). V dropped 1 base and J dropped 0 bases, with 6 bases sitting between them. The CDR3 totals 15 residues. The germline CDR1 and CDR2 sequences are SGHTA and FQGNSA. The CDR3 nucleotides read TGTGCCAGCAGCTTAGGGGGGGCGAACACCGGGGAGCTGTTTTTT. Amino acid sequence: CASSLGGANTGELFF.

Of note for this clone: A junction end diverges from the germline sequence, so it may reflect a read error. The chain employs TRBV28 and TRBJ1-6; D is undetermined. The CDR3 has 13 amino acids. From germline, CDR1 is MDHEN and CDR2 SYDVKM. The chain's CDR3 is CASSSPLGAPGYF. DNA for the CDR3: TGTGCCAGCAGTTCCCCCTTAGGCGCGCCTGGATACTTT.

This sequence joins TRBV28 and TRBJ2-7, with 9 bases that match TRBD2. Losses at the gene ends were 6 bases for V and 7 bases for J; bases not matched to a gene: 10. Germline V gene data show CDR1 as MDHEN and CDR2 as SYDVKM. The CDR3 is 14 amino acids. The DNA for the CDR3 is TGTGCCAGCAGCACAGCGGGGGGTCTCAAGGAGCAGTACTTC. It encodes CASSTAGGLKEQYF. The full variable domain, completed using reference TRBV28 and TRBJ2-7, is DVKVTQSSRYLVKRTGEKVFLECVQDMDHENMFWYRQDPGLGLRLIYFSYDVKMKEKGDIPEGYSVSREKKERFSLILESASTNQTSMYLCASSTAGGLKEQYFGPGTRLTVT.

CDR3 nucleotides: TGTGCCAGCAGCTCGACAGGGCCCCCTGAAGCTTTCTTT. Its translation: CASSSTGPPEAFF. The chain combines TRBV11-2 with TRBJ1-1; TRBD1 matches 7 bases. The germline V gene encodes CDR1 SGHAT and CDR2 FQNNGV. After removal of 4 bases from V and 6 bases from J, the junction contained 5 bases not matched to a gene. The CDR3 is 13 residues long.

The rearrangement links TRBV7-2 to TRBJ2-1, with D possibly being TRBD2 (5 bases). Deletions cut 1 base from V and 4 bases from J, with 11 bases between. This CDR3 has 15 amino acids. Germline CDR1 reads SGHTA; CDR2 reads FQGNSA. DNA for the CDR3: TGTGCCAGCAGCTTAGGGATTAGCGAATACAATGAGCAGTTCTTC. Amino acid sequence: CASSLGISEYNEQFF.

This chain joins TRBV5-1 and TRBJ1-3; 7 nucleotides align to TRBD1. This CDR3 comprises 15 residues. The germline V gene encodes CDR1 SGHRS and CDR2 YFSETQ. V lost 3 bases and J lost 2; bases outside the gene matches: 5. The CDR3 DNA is TGCGCCAGCAGCTATAAGACAGGGACTGGAAACACCATATATTTT. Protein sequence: CASSYKTGTGNTIYF. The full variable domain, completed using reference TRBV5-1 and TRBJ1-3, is KAGVTQTPRYLIKTRGQQVTLSCSPISGHRSVSWYQQTPGQGLQFLFEYFSETQRNKGNFPGRFSGRQFSNSRSEMNVSTLELGDSALYLCASSYKTGTGNTIYFGEGSWLTVV.

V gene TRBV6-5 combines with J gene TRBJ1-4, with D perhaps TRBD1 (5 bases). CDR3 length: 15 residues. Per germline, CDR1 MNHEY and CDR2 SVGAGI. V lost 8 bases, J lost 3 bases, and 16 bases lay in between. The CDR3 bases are TGTGCCAGCCGGGGGACTGATCGTCCTAATGAAAAACTGTTTTTT. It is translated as CASRGTDRPNEKLFF.